The clone carrying this TCR beta chain was detected once. Its target is unknown. Germline V gene sequence: CDR1 SGHTA, CDR2 FQGTGA. V lost 5 bases, J lost 4 bases, and 14 bases lay in between. The CDR3 is 14 amino acids. The assay was immunoSEQ multiplex PCR, and TCRdb's table has in-frame clones only and misses some. The sample has about 680,000 clones; 92% are singletons. This specimen belongs to a study of shared clonotypes between healthy human individuals. Study-wide results and caveats: Donor clonotype sharing was expected to depend on sequencing depth.

The naive CD8 population came from CD45RO-negative cells selected for CCR7, without terminally differentiated effector memory CD45RA+ cells. The origin of this receptor is a young man in good health. The sample comprised naive CD8+ T cells sorted from blood. This chain joins TRBV7-3 and TRBJ1-2; the D is unclear. DNA for the CDR3: TGTGCCAGCAGCGCCTTCCATGGAGGCTATGGCTACACCTTC. Translated, it gives CASSAFHGGYGYTF.